The rows below give T cell receptor beta chains drawn from one sample of a study of response to subunit inactivated influenza vaccine. Via MiXCR, TCRdb re-called the RT-PCR reads, giving one row per CDR3 protein. Of 650,000 to 700,000 distinct CDR3 sequences listed, 15% to 18% are singletons. Specimen: PBMCs from blood, collected approximately 13 days after vaccination. Receptor source: a man aged 50 to 59 who received an inactivated influenza vaccine. Each CDR3 is given with its conserved first and last residue. Each record gives: D gene, clone size, J gene, V gene, CDR3 length, CDR3 protein, CDR3 DNA. D genes are given only for firm matches. Size tells how often a clone was seen (once, few, many) or the class of an expanded clone, and some rows leave it out.

d_gene: -
abundance: -
j_gene: TRBJ1-2
v_gene: TRBV15
len: 15
CDR3aa: CATSEGLKGYYGYTF
CDR3nt: TGTGCCACCAGCGAAGGACTCAAGGGATACTATGGCTACACCTTC

d_gene: -
abundance: -
j_gene: TRBJ2-1
v_gene: TRBV5-1
len: 13
CDR3aa: CASSRGINNEQFF
CDR3nt: TGCGCCAGCAGCAGAGGCATAAACAATGAGCAGTTCTTC

d_gene: TRBD2
abundance: -
j_gene: TRBJ2-7
v_gene: TRBV27
len: 15
CDR3aa: CASSPGGLAGGEQYF
CDR3nt: TGTGCCAGCAGTCCTGGGGGACTAGCGGGGGGCGAGCAGTACTTC

d_gene: TRBD2
abundance: -
j_gene: TRBJ2-5
v_gene: TRBV2
len: 16
CDR3aa: CASSGPGLALQETQYF
CDR3nt: TGTGCCAGCAGTGGGCCGGGACTAGCGCTACAAGAGACCCAGTACTTC

d_gene: -
abundance: few
j_gene: TRBJ1-4
v_gene: TRBV7-2
len: 16
CDR3aa: CASKRGGSGRNEKLFF
CDR3nt: TGTGCCAGCAAGAGGGGGGGGTCTGGGAGGAACGAAAAACTGTTTTTT

d_gene: TRBD1
abundance: -
j_gene: TRBJ1-6
v_gene: TRBV5-6
len: 15
CDR3aa: CASSLVQGKNSPLHF
CDR3nt: TGTGCCAGCAGCTTGGTACAGGGGAAGAATTCACCCCTCCACTTT

d_gene: -
abundance: few
j_gene: TRBJ1-6
v_gene: TRBV12-3/TRBV12-4
len: 13
CDR3aa: CASSRSRNSPLHF
CDR3nt: TGTGCCAGCAGCCGCTCCCGTAATTCACCCCTCCACTTT

d_gene: TRBD2
abundance: few
j_gene: TRBJ2-3
v_gene: TRBV6-2/TRBV6-3
len: 16
CDR3aa: CASSYWIAGSTDTQYF
CDR3nt: TGTGCCAGCAGTTACTGGATAGCGGGGAGCACAGATACGCAGTATTTT

d_gene: TRBD1
abundance: few
j_gene: TRBJ1-1
v_gene: TRBV5-1
len: 16
CDR3aa: CASSWRDRGANTEAFF
CDR3nt: TGCGCCAGCAGCTGGCGGGACAGGGGGGCGAACACTGAAGCTTTCTTT

d_gene: -
abundance: few
j_gene: TRBJ1-2
v_gene: TRBV3-1
len: 11
CDR3aa: CASSQGLSYTF
CDR3nt: TGTGCCAGCAGCCAAGGATTAAGCTACACCTTC

d_gene: TRBD1
abundance: -
j_gene: TRBJ1-5
v_gene: TRBV5-5
len: 17
CDR3aa: CASSLALSIQGSQPQHF
CDR3nt: TGTGCCAGCAGCTTGGCTCTGTCCATACAGGGGTCTCAGCCCCAGCATTTT